This entry concerns a single T cell receptor beta chain. Its matching antigen is unknown. This entry comes from a study of Graves' ophthalmopathy and Graves' hyperthyroidism. Regarding the study as a whole: Detected in blood as well were most expanded thyroid clonotypes with frequency above 0.001. Ophthalmopathy was separated from stable hyperthyroidism by a 13-signature model with approximately 90% sensitivity and 65% to 82% specificity.

Hyperthyroidism patients were newly diagnosed, under 2 months' duration, aged 18 to 65. Lactation, pregnancy, uncontrolled infections and other autoimmune diseases were all grounds for excluding patients. RNA transcripts yielded amplified TCR beta CDR3 regions. First-round RT-PCR with HTBI primers preceded a second-round multiplex PCR. TCRdb reprocessed the multiplex PCR reads via MiXCR and lists one record per CDR3 protein. The data hold more than 1,000,000 distinct CDR3 sequences, with roughly two fifths observed a single time. The sequencing sample was made of peripheral blood or thyroid tissue (not recorded which). This sequence originates from an adult man with Graves' hyperthyroidism.

This CDR3 reads CASSRGQTSNYGYTF. DNA of the CDR3: TGTGCCAGCAGTCGTGGACAGACTTCTAACTATGGCTACACCTTC. This sequence joins TRBV5-4 and TRBJ1-2; possibly TRBD1 for D (6 bases). The germline gives CDR1 SGHNT, CDR2 YYREEE (reference sequence). This CDR3 is 15 amino acids long. With 5 bases removed from V and 0 bases from J, the gap between germline ends came to 14 bases.